The 32 T cell receptor beta chains below come from one sample, sequenced in a study of T cell responses to AZD1222 COVID-19 vaccine. The method was immunoSEQ multiplex PCR; TCRdb's version includes in-frame clones alone and lacks a portion of them. The sample yields about 140,000 clones, roughly 88% seen once. Sequencing used peripheral blood, obtained on day 0 of AZD1222 vaccination. The receptors come from an adult in good health.

V is TRBV2 and J is TRBJ2-2; D is uncertain. Trimming removed 4 bases at V and 1 base at J, with 16 bases between. Per the germline V gene, CDR1 is SNHLY and CDR2 is FYNNEI. The CDR3 totals 17 residues. CDR3 loop: CASSVLSPGRNTGELFF. The CDR3 coding sequence is TGTGCCAGCAGTGTATTGAGTCCAGGCAGGAACACCGGGGAGCTGTTTTTT.

The chain is built from TRBV3-1 (or the pseudogene TRBV3-2) and TRBJ1-1; tentative D call: TRBD1 (5 bases). Per the germline V gene, CDR1 is LGHDT and CDR2 is YNNKEL (reference sequence). Trimming cost V 0 bases and J 4 bases, with 12 bases left between them. The CDR3 covers 15 residues. For the CDR3, the DNA is TGTGCCAGCAGCCAAGATAGCGGGAGGGGCACTGAAGCTTTCTTT. Amino acids: CASSQDSGRGTEAFF.

The rearrangement uses TRBV9 and TRBJ1-2; 7 nucleotides align to TRBD1. Unmatched junction bases numbered 5, after V lost 0 bases and J lost 3 bases. CDR3 size: 15 residues. The V gene's germline CDR1 is SGDLS and CDR2 YYNGEE. This CDR3 is CASSVGPGGDYGYTF. The CDR3 nucleotides are TGTGCCAGCAGCGTAGGGCCAGGGGGGGACTATGGCTACACCTTC.

The chain joins TRBV7-2 to TRBJ1-1; TRBD1 might be the D (5 bases). CDR1 is SGHTA and CDR2 is FQGNSA in the germline V gene. V was trimmed by 3 bases and J by 5 bases, leaving 10 bases between them. The CDR3 is made up of 13 amino acids. CDR3 DNA sequence: TGTGCCAGCAGCTTCTCCGGGGCGACTGAAGCTTTCTTT. Encoded protein: CASSFSGATEAFF.

CDR3 DNA: TGCGCCAGCAGTGAGTCGAACGCGAATGAGCAGTTCTTC. Its protein is CASSESNANEQFF. The chain employs TRBV10-1 and TRBJ2-1; D unresolved. The V end was cut by 0 bases, the J end by 7 bases, with 7 bases between. CDR3 length: 13 amino acids. Germline-derived CDR1 and CDR2 are WNHNN and SYGVQD (reference sequence).

V gene TRBV9 combines with J gene TRBJ1-1, with a possible D match to TRBD1 (6 bases). CDR3 length: 15 residues. V lost 3 bases to trimming and J lost 5 bases, with 17 bases between them. Germline assignment: CDR1 SGDLS and CDR2 YYNGEE. The CDR3 DNA sequence: TGTGCCAGCAGCGCACAACAGGGTGTGGGGACTGAAGCTTTCTTT. Its protein is CASSAQQGVGTEAFF.

V usage is TRBV3-1 (or the pseudogene TRBV3-2) and J usage is TRBJ1-5; D gene unclear. Per germline, CDR1 LGHDT and CDR2 YNNKEL (reference sequence). The CDR3 covers 13 residues. V lost 0 bases and J 3 bases, leaving 3 bases between the germline ends. The CDR3 loop reads CASSQDPNQPQHF. CDR3 DNA sequence: TGTGCCAGCAGCCAAGACCCCAATCAGCCCCAGCATTTT.

This chain uses TRBV6-5 with TRBJ1-6, with TRBD1 as a possible D gene (5 bases). Germline loops: CDR1 MNHEY, CDR2 SVGAGI. The V end lost 0 bases, the J end lost 8 bases, and 11 bases lay between the germline ends. The CDR3 covers 15 residues. CDR3 DNA sequence: TGTGCCAGCAGTTACTCGAGACAGCGAGATTCACCCCTCCACTTT. It encodes CASSYSRQRDSPLHF.

The chain combines TRBV3-1 (or the pseudogene TRBV3-2) with TRBJ2-1; 15 bases map to TRBD2. The V and J ends lost 2 bases and 15 bases, in that order; junction bases with no gene match: 11. The CDR3 runs 16 residues. CDR1 and CDR2 (germline): LGHDT, YNNKEL (reference sequence). Here the CDR3 reads CASSQPSGTSGRTTFF. CDR3 nucleotides: TGTGCCAGCAGCCAACCTTCCGGGACTAGCGGGAGGACCACGTTCTTC.

The chain joins TRBV10-3 to TRBJ1-5; D remains ambiguous. Trimming stripped 1 base from V and 4 bases from J, with 8 bases between. Germline CDR1 and CDR2: ENHRY and SYGVKD. The CDR3 loop spans 14 amino acids. The DNA for the CDR3 is TGTGCCATCAGTGAGTACGCCTTGAATCAGCCCCAGCATTTT. The encoded protein is CAISEYALNQPQHF.

The V and J genes are TRBV7-2 and TRBJ1-2, with D possibly matching TRBD1 (5 bases). The CDR3 is 15 residues long. The germline V gene has CDR1 SGHTA and CDR2 FQGNSA. Trimming removed 4 bases at V and 4 bases at J, with 16 bases between. In nucleotides, the CDR3 is TGTGCCAGCAGCTCCCTGGGACCTGACGCCTATGGCTACACCTTC. It codes for CASSSLGPDAYGYTF.

The V and J genes are TRBV11-3 and TRBJ2-3; possible D gene TRBD1, 5 bases. The length of the CDR3 is 13 residues. V gave up 6 bases and J gave up 3 bases, with 10 bases separating them. Germline assignment: CDR1 SGHNT and CDR2 YENEEA. CDR3 nucleotide sequence: TGTGCCAGCAGGGGCAGGGAAACAGATACGCAGTATTTT. As protein: CASRGRETDTQYF.

This chain uses TRBV5-1 with TRBJ2-3, with TRBD2 matching over 11 bases. The CDR3 runs to 17 residues. Trimming removed 6 bases from V and 4 bases from J; junction bases left unmatched: 13. Germline V gene sequence: CDR1 SGHRS, CDR2 YFSETQ. CDR3 nucleotide sequence: TGCGCCAGCAATCCGCTAGCGGGAGGTATCAGAGCAGATACGCAGTATTTT. Protein sequence: CASNPLAGGIRADTQYF.

This clone was observed a handful of times. The genes are TRBV3-1 (or the pseudogene TRBV3-2) and TRBJ2-3; 7 nucleotides match TRBD2. J lost 2 bases, V lost 0 bases, and 8 bases had no gene match. Germline V gene sequence: CDR1 LGHDT, CDR2 YNNKEL (reference sequence). The CDR3 totals 17 residues. As DNA, the CDR3 is TGTGCCAGCAGCCAAGAGTTACGGGAGGCCTTCACAGATACGCAGTATTTT. Its protein product is CASSQELREAFTDTQYF.

This chain connects TRBV6-2 or TRBV6-3 to TRBJ2-3; possible D gene TRBD1, 5 bases. Germline V lookup: CDR1 MNHEY, CDR2 SVGEGT. The CDR3 length is 16 residues. The V end lost 4 bases, the J end lost 1 base, and 15 bases lay between the germline ends. This chain's CDR3 is CASSSTQGFGTDTQYF. CDR3 coding DNA: TGTGCCAGCAGTTCGACCCAGGGCTTCGGCACAGATACGCAGTATTTT.

This chain connects TRBV7-9 to TRBJ2-3, with D unclear. The CDR3 totals 13 residues. The germline V gene has CDR1 SEHNR and CDR2 FQNEAQ (reference sequence). Trimming took off 4 bases at V and 4 bases at J, with 9 bases between the two ends. The CDR3 loop reads CASSSSVPDTQYF. The CDR3 DNA is TGTGCCAGCAGCTCCTCTGTCCCAGATACGCAGTATTTT.

The V and J genes are TRBV28 and TRBJ1-4; no reliable D call. Trimming took off 2 bases at V and 4 bases at J, with 11 bases between the two ends. There are 15 residues in the CDR3. The V gene's germline CDR1 is MDHEN and CDR2 SYDVKM. The DNA of the CDR3 is TGTGCCAGCAGTTTACAGTCCTCTAGTAATGAAAAACTGTTTTTT. It translates to CASSLQSSSNEKLFF.

V usage is TRBV6-1 and J usage is TRBJ1-3; D gene ambiguous. Trimming took off 2 bases at V and 0 bases at J, with 11 bases between the two ends. This CDR3 contains 16 residues. The germline CDR1 and CDR2 sequences are MNHNS and SASEGT. CDR3 DNA: TGTGCCAGCAGTGAATTTGTCCGAATCTCTGGAAACACCATATATTTT. This codes for CASSEFVRISGNTIYF.

This rearrangement joins TRBV4-2 to TRBJ1-1; the D is unclear. V lost 4 bases, J lost 1 base, and 7 bases lay in between. This CDR3 is 13 amino acids long. The germline V gene has CDR1 LGHNA and CDR2 YNFKEQ. CDR3 DNA sequence: TGTGCCAGCAGCCGAGGAGAGAACACTGAAGCTTTCTTT. Its translation is CASSRGENTEAFF.

The gene calls are TRBV12-3 or TRBV12-4 and TRBJ1-5; D unresolved. The CDR3 is 12 amino acids. V was trimmed by 8 bases and J by 6 bases, leaving 11 bases between them. CDR3: CASSLPAQPQHF. CDR3 DNA: TGTGCCAGCTCTCTACCGGCTCAGCCCCAGCATTTT.

The rearrangement joins TRBV5-4 to TRBJ1-1; no firm D call. CDR1 SGHNT and CDR2 YYREEE come from the germline V gene (reference sequence). CDR3 length: 16 amino acids. The V end was cut by 5 bases, the J end by 2 bases, with 19 bases between. CDR3 nucleotides: TGTGCCAGCAGTTCAGGAGGGAGGGAGGTTAACACTGAAGCTTTCTTT. It specifies CASSSGGREVNTEAFF.

The rearrangement uses TRBV25-1 and TRBJ2-7; D could derive from TRBD1 or TRBD2 (5 bases each). This CDR3 comprises 14 residues. The germline gives CDR1 MGHDK, CDR2 SYGVNS. Trimming took off 4 bases at V and 6 bases at J, with 16 bases between the two ends. CDR3 bases: TGTGCCAGCAGTGCATTTGGGGGTTTACGCGAGCAGTACTTC. The encoded protein is CASSAFGGLREQYF.

The rearrangement uses TRBV14 and TRBJ2-7, with D hard to call. From germline, CDR1 is SGHDN and CDR2 FVKESK. The CDR3 sequence is 18 residues long. V dropped 4 bases and J dropped 3 bases, with 25 bases sitting between them. CDR3 protein: CASSPLKAGSGHFYEQYF. The CDR3 DNA reads TGTGCCAGCAGCCCGTTGAAAGCAGGATCCGGTCACTTCTACGAGCAGTACTTC.

The chain uses TRBV19 and TRBJ1-5; 9 bases are a match to TRBD1. V lost 3 bases, J lost 4 bases, and 7 bases stayed unmatched. This CDR3 is 16 amino acids long. Germline lookup yields CDR1 LNHDA and CDR2 SQIVND (reference sequence). CDR3 residues: CASSIQGQGGNQPQHF. CDR3 coding DNA: TGTGCCAGTAGTATTCAGGGACAGGGAGGGAATCAGCCCCAGCATTTT. Filled out from reference TRBV19 and TRBJ1-5, the complete variable domain reads DGGITQSPKYLFRKEGQNVTLSCEQNLNHDAMYWYRQDPGQGLRLIYYSQIVNDFQKGDIAEGYSVSREKKESFPLTVTSAQKNPTAFYLCASSIQGQGGNQPQHFGDGTRLSIL.

This chain connects TRBV19 to TRBJ1-1, with 9 bases identical to TRBD1. V dropped 3 bases and J dropped 6; count of bases not matched to a gene: 11. The CDR3 length is 16 residues. Per germline, CDR1 LNHDA and CDR2 SQIVND (reference sequence). As DNA, the CDR3 is TGTGCCAGTAGTATCCCCCTACAGGGGGCTTTTCCTGAAGCTTTCTTT. This sequence encodes CASSIPLQGAFPEAFF.

V and J are TRBV30 and TRBJ1-1; possibly TRBD1 for D (5 bases). Trimming shortened V by 4 bases and J by 3 bases, and 12 bases separated the two germline ends. This CDR3 is 13 amino acids long. Germline V gene lookup returns CDR1 GTSNPN and CDR2 SVGIG (reference sequence). The CDR3 bases are TGTGCCTGGACGCAGGGAACTGACACTGAAGCTTTCTTT. This translates into CAWTQGTDTEAFF.

The table lists this clone with a count of one. V and J are TRBV6-5 and TRBJ2-1; weak D call: TRBD1 (5 bases). The CDR3 length is 16 residues. Germline CDR1 is MNHEY and CDR2 is SVGAGI. Deletions cut 4 bases from V and 15 bases from J, with 28 bases between. The CDR3 protein is CASSSTASTASNIRFF. CDR3 coding DNA: TGTGCCAGCAGTTCCACCGCCTCGACAGCGTCGAATATTCGGTTCTTC.

The chain joins TRBV7-2 to TRBJ1-1; D may be TRBD1 (5 bases). V was shortened by 3 bases and J by 7 bases, with 12 bases between the two germline ends. Per the germline V gene, CDR1 is SGHTA and CDR2 is FQGNSA. There are 13 residues in the CDR3. The CDR3 protein is CASSLGQAREAFF. The CDR3 region has the DNA TGTGCCAGCAGCTTGGGGCAGGCTCGTGAAGCTTTCTTT.

The V and J genes are TRBV7-8 and TRBJ2-2; 12 bases fit TRBD1. CDR3 length: 21 amino acids. The V and J ends lost 2 bases and 3 bases, in that order; junction bases with no gene match: 16. CDR1 SGHVS and CDR2 FQNEAQ come from the germline V gene. CDR3 sequence reads: CASSLPLVPGQGAVDTGELFF. CDR3 coding DNA: TGTGCCAGCAGCTTACCTCTCGTCCCGGGACAGGGGGCGGTCGACACCGGGGAGCTGTTTTTT.

V usage is TRBV4-1 and J usage is TRBJ2-2, with D perhaps TRBD1 (5 bases). Germline CDR1 MGHRA, CDR2 YSYEKL. This CDR3 comprises 14 residues. The V end lost 6 bases, the J end lost 4 bases, and 12 bases lay between the germline ends. The CDR3 is CASRGKGSTGELFF. CDR3 coding DNA: TGCGCCAGCAGGGGAAAGGGGTCCACCGGGGAGCTGTTTTTT.

The rearrangement joins TRBV6-2 or TRBV6-3 to TRBJ1-1; 9 positions match TRBD1. The CDR3 is 18 residues long. CDR1 and CDR2 (germline): MNHEY, SVGEGT. Unmatched junction bases numbered 10, after V lost 2 bases and J lost 0 bases. The CDR3 region is CASSYPSGTGTMNTEAFF. The CDR3 DNA reads as TGTGCCAGCAGTTACCCTAGCGGGACAGGGACGATGAACACTGAAGCTTTCTTT.

J is TRBJ2-7 and V is TRBV30; the D gene is possibly TRBD2 (5 bases). This CDR3 has 13 amino acids. V was trimmed by 2 bases and J by 2 bases, leaving 10 bases between them. In germline, CDR1 is GTSNPN, CDR2 SVGIG (reference sequence). CDR3 in DNA: TGTGCCTGGAGTCCGGGAAGGACCTACGAGCAGTACTTC. Its translation is CAWSPGRTYEQYF.